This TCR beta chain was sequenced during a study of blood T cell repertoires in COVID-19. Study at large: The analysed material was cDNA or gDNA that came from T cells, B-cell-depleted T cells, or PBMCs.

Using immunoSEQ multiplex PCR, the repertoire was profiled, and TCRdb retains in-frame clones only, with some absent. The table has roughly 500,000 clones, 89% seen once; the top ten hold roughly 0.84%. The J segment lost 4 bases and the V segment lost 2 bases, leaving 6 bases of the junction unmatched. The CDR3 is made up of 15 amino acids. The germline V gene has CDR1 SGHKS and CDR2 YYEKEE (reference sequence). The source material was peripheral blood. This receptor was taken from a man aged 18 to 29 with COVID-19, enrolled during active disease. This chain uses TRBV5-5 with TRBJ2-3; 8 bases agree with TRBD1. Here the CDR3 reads CASSFDLRGPDTQYF. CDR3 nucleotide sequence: TGTGCCAGCAGCTTTGATCTCAGGGGGCCAGATACGCAGTATTTT. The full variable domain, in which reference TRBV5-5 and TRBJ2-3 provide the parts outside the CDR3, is DAGVTQSPTHLIKTRGQQVTLRCSPISGHKSVSWYQQVLGQGPQFIFQYYEKEERGRGNFPDRFSARQFPNYSSELNVNALLLGDSALYLCASSFDLRGPDTQYFGPGTRLTVL.